This T cell receptor beta chain was documented in a study of T cell changes during pregnancy in multiple sclerosis. The CDR3 totals 14 residues. CDR1 and CDR2 from the germline V gene are SGDLS and YYNGEE. J lost 3 bases, V lost 0 bases, and 3 bases had no gene match. This table comes from immunoSEQ multiplex PCR, and its TCRdb copy is limited to in-frame clones, with some not included. The sample consists of fewer than 90,000 clones, about 93% of them appearing once. To note about this clone: The same CDR3 also results from other DNA sequences found in this sample.

J is TRBJ2-7 and V is TRBV9, with TRBD1 matching 7 bases. Material: peripheral blood, obtained in the first trimester of pregnancy. The TCR comes from a female donor with multiple sclerosis, enrolled in a pregnancy study. This chain's CDR3 is CASSVGAGGYEQYF. In DNA form, the CDR3 reads TGTGCCAGCAGCGTAGGAGCAGGGGGCTACGAGCAGTACTTC. Variable domain in full (rest from reference TRBV9 and TRBJ2-7): DSGVTQTPKHLITATGQRVTLRCSPRSGDLSVYWYQQSLDQGLQFLIQYYNGEERAKGNILERFSAQQFPDLHSELNLSSLELGDSALYFCASSVGAGGYEQYFGPGTRLTVT.